This T cell receptor (beta chain) was retrieved from a study of T cells after posttransplantation cyclophosphamide. Broader study findings: After PTCy, TRB diversity resembled that of CNI/methotrexate controls. Donor-recipient repertoire similarity was low at 1-2 months, rising over year one.

In its sample, this clone was seen many times. Its matching antigen is unknown. The repertoire was sequenced with immunoSEQ multiplex PCR; TCRdb's copy has only in-frame clones and lacks some. The repertoire consists of about 24,000 clones, none detected only once. On the day of bone marrow donation, the related graft donor provided peripheral blood. Germline V gives CDR1 SGHDN, CDR2 FVKESK. The CDR3 is 13 amino acids. With 0 bases removed from V and 11 bases from J, the gap between germline ends came to 13 bases. The sequence was collected from a woman aged 55-70 years in good health, CMV-negative, and a related stem cell transplant donor. The sample taken for sequencing was PBMCs. The chain has TRBV14 and TRBJ2-5; D call uncertain. CDR3 sequence reads: CASSQDYEALQYF. CDR3 nucleotide sequence: TGTGCCAGCAGCCAAGATTACGAGGCCCTTCAGTACTTC.